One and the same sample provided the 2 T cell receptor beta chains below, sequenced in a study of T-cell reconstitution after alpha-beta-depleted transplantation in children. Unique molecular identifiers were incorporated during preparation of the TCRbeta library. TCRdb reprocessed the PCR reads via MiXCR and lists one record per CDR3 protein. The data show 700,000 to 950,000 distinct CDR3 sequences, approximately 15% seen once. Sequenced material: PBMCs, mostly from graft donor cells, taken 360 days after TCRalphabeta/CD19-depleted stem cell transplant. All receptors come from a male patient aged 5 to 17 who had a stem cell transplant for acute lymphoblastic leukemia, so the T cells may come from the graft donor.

CDR3 loop: CASSKGRSKGELFF. The CDR3 region has the DNA TGTGCCAGTAGTAAGGGACGGTCTAAAGGGGAGCTGTTTTTT. The rearrangement uses TRBV19 and TRBJ2-2, with D perhaps matching TRBD1 or TRBD2 (5 bases each). V was cut by 4 bases and J by 8 bases, with 14 bases left in between. The CDR3 covers 14 residues. Per germline, CDR1 LNHDA and CDR2 SQIVND (reference sequence).

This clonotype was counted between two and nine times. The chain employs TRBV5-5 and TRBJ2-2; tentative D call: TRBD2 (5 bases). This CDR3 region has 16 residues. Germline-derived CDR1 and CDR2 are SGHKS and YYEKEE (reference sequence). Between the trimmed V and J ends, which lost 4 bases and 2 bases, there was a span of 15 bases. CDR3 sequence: CASSPNSRVNTGELFF. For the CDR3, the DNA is TGTGCCAGCAGCCCTAACTCGCGGGTCAACACCGGGGAGCTGTTTTTT.